Listed here are 15 T cell receptor beta chains from one sample, sequenced in a study of PD-1 blockade in classical Hodgkin lymphoma. Regarding time point: newly diagnosed, previously untreated cHL patient sample. By magnetic negative selection, CD4+ T cells were purified from thawed PBMCs. Some clones are missing from TCRdb's copy, which holds only in-frame ones; the method was immunoSEQ multiplex PCR. Of approximately 27,000 clones listed, 80% to 90% are singletons. The sequenced material came from CD4+ T cells from blood. These receptors all stem from a human donor with classical Hodgkin lymphoma.

The rearrangement links TRBV10-3 to TRBJ2-7; 12 nucleotides align to TRBD1. CDR3 size: 20 residues. The V gene's germline CDR1 is ENHRY and CDR2 SYGVKD. J was trimmed by 2 bases and V by 3 bases; bases with no gene match: 17. As DNA, the CDR3 is TGTGCCATCAGTGATGATACCGGGACAGGGGGCAAGGGATTCGCCTACGAGCAGTACTTC. Protein sequence: CAISDDTGTGGKGFAYEQYF.

The chain has TRBV19 and TRBJ2-7; maybe TRBD2 (5 bases). Germline-derived CDR1 and CDR2 are LNHDA and SQIVND (reference sequence). V was shortened by 4 bases and J by 4 bases, with 11 bases between the two germline ends. The CDR3 extends over 13 amino acids. CDR3 amino acids: CASSTLGAYEQYF. CDR3 nucleotides: TGTGCCAGTAGTACCCTGGGAGCATACGAGCAGTACTTC.

The rearrangement joins TRBV9 to TRBJ2-7; D is possibly TRBD2 (6 bases). The CDR3 covers 15 residues. Germline lookup yields CDR1 SGDLS and CDR2 YYNGEE. Between the trimmed V and J ends, which lost 2 bases and 0 bases, there was a span of 12 bases. CDR3 in amino acids: CASSVGTQSSYEQYF. The CDR3 region has the DNA TGTGCCAGCAGCGTGGGGACTCAAAGCTCCTACGAGCAGTACTTC.

The V and J genes are TRBV7-3 and TRBJ2-1; D is ambiguous. Germline V gene data show CDR1 as SGHTA and CDR2 as FQGTGA. The V end lost 5 bases, the J end lost 9 bases, and 17 bases lay between the germline ends. The CDR3 contains 14 residues. The CDR3: CASSTTARLGEQFF. The CDR3 DNA reads as TGTGCCAGCAGCACAACGGCTCGGTTAGGTGAGCAGTTCTTC.

The V gene is TRBV4-3, the J gene TRBJ2-7; 8 bases are a match to TRBD1. In germline, CDR1 is LGHNA, CDR2 YSLEER. This CDR3 region has 13 residues. V trimming: 9 bases; J trimming: 5 bases; junction bases outside the gene matches: 9. CDR3 sequence reads: CASEGQGAHEQYF. CDR3 nucleotides: TGCGCCAGTGAAGGGCAGGGGGCTCACGAGCAGTACTTC.

In its sample, this clone was seen a few times. The chain has TRBV28 and TRBJ1-3; no reliable D call. Germline CDR1 is MDHEN and CDR2 is SYDVKM. V lost 10 bases, J lost 8 bases, and 9 bases lay in between. The length of the CDR3 is 10 residues. CDR3 DNA: TGTGCCACAGCGCGGGACACCATATATTTT. It translates to CATARDTIYF.

The genes are TRBV28 and TRBJ2-3; D is perhaps TRBD1 or TRBD2 (5 bases each). Germline CDR1 MDHEN, CDR2 SYDVKM. This CDR3 region has 15 residues. The V end lost 6 bases, the J end lost 2 bases, and 15 bases lay between the germline ends. The CDR3 region is CASSPGLSSTDTQYF. DNA for the CDR3: TGTGCCAGCAGCCCGGGGCTCAGCTCCACAGATACGCAGTATTTT.

The genes are TRBV5-4 and TRBJ1-5; D remains ambiguous. CDR1 and CDR2 from the germline V gene are SGHNT and YYREEE (reference sequence). Deletions cut 0 bases from V and 1 base from J, with 5 bases between. The CDR3 extends over 14 amino acids. The CDR3 spells CASSLDRSNQPQHF. The CDR3 DNA reads as TGTGCCAGCAGCTTGGATCGGAGCAATCAGCCCCAGCATTTT.

The chain joins TRBV5-1 to TRBJ1-2; 9 nucleotides match TRBD1. The CDR3 is 14 amino acids. The germline CDR1 and CDR2 sequences are SGHRS and YFSETQ. Trimming took 0 bases from V and 8 from J; bases not matched to a gene: 5. CDR3 sequence reads: CASSLDGTGRGYTF. The CDR3 DNA sequence: TGCGCCAGCAGCTTGGACGGGACAGGGCGAGGCTACACCTTC.

The genes are TRBV5-1 and TRBJ2-3; TRBD2 agrees at 11 bases. Per the germline V gene, CDR1 is SGHRS and CDR2 is YFSETQ. V shed 4 bases and J 4 bases; nucleotides not matched to a gene: 14. The length of the CDR3 is 18 residues. In nucleotides, the CDR3 is TGCGCCAGCAGCCTCATTAGACTAGCGGGAAGTTATTCAGATACGCAGTATTTT. Translation: CASSLIRLAGSYSDTQYF.

The rearrangement uses TRBV11-2 and TRBJ2-7, with no clear D. V lost 0 bases to trimming and J lost 6 bases, with 15 bases between them. Germline V gene data show CDR1 as SGHAT and CDR2 as FQNNGV. CDR3 length: 15 amino acids. The DNA of the CDR3 is TGTGCCAGCAGCTTAGATCTCGTCGTCCTTGCCGAGCAGTACTTC. Translating gives CASSLDLVVLAEQYF.

Concerning this clone: The identical CDR3 is also encoded by other nucleotide sequences in the sample. The DNA of the CDR3 is TGTGCCAGCAGCAGGACTAGCGGGTCTAGCACAGATACGCAGTATTTT. This encodes CASSRTSGSSTDTQYF. The J gene is TRBJ2-3, the V gene TRBV5-4, with TRBD2 identical over 11 bases. Trimming took 4 bases from V and 0 from J; bases not matched to a gene: 4. The CDR3 is 16 residues long. Germline CDR1 is SGHNT and CDR2 is YYREEE (reference sequence).

The chain combines TRBV28 with TRBJ2-3; 9 bases map to TRBD2. Per germline, CDR1 MDHEN and CDR2 SYDVKM. The V and J ends lost 4 bases and 2 bases, in that order; junction bases with no gene match: 4. The CDR3 runs to 15 residues. CDR3 in DNA: TGTGCCAGCAGTTCGACTAGCGGTTCCACAGATACGCAGTATTTT. Translation gives CASSSTSGSTDTQYF.

The chain combines TRBV21-1 with TRBJ2-6. TRBV21-1 is annotated as a pseudogene. The CDR3 sequence is 20 residues long. CDR3 region: CASSTSGEGGGTSGANVLTF. CDR3 bases: TGTGCCAGCAGCACAAGCGGGGAAGGAGGGGGCACCTCTGGGGCCAACGTCCTGACTTTC.

The chain uses TRBV19 and TRBJ2-5, with D tentatively TRBD1 (6 bases). V gave up 6 bases and J gave up 5 bases, with 16 bases separating them. CDR3 length: 14 amino acids. Germline loops: CDR1 LNHDA, CDR2 SQIVND (reference sequence). CDR3 in amino acids: CASSSGGGFETQYF. The DNA of the CDR3 is TGTGCCAGTAGCTCAGGTGGGGGCTTCGAGACCCAGTACTTC.